Sequencing of this T cell receptor beta chain was carried out in a study of shared clonotypes between healthy human individuals. V was shortened by 4 bases and J by 4 bases, with 21 bases between the two germline ends. CDR1 is MDHEN and CDR2 is SYDVKM in the germline V gene. The CDR3 extends over 17 amino acids. Replicate PCRs run on sorted subsets employed approximately 0.2 ug DNA, 25,000 to 35,000 T cell genomes. Measured with immunoSEQ multiplex PCR; TCRdb has only the in-frame clones, and not every one. The repertoire holds over a million clones, with approximately 97% as singletons. For this clone: What it binds is not known.

Study results and limitations: In contrast to clonotypes shared by all four donors, non-shared clonotypes had lower generation probabilities. It was observed that approximately 5% of naive CD4 clonotypes were shared across a handful of donors.

The sample consisted of naive CD4+ T cells sorted from blood. Subset noted: CD45RA+ positively selected. The chain links TRBV28 to TRBJ2-3; D perhaps matches TRBD2 (6 bases). The receptor's source is a young man in good health. CDR3 amino acids: CASSSTGWGVHSDTQYF. The CDR3 DNA reads as TGTGCCAGCAGTTCGACGGGCTGGGGGGTCCATTCAGATACGCAGTATTTT.